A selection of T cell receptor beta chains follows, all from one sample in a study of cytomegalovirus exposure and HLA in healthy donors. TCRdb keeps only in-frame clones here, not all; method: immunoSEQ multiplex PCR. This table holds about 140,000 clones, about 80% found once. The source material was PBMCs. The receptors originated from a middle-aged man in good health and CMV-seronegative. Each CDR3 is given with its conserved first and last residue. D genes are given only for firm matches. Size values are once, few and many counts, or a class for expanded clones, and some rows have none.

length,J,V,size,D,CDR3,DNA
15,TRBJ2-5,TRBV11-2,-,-,CASSLSSPREETQYF,TGTGCCAGCAGCTTAAGCAGTCCTCGGGAAGAGACCCAGTACTTC
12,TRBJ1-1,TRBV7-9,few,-,CASSPLGAEAFF,TGTGCCAGCAGCCCACTCGGGGCTGAAGCTTTCTTT
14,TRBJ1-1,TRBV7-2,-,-,CASSLGPGNTEAFF,TGTGCCAGCAGCCTGGGCCCAGGGAACACTGAAGCTTTCTTT
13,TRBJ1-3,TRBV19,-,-,CASSLRTGNTIYF,TGTGCCAGTAGTCTCCGGACAGGAAACACCATATATTTT
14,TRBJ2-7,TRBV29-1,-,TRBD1,CSVEYSGTGDEQYF,TGCAGCGTTGAGTATTCTGGGACAGGGGACGAGCAGTACTTC
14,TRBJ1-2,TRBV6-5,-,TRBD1,CASSETGQLYGYTF,TGTGCCAGCAGCGAAACGGGACAGCTCTATGGCTACACCTTC
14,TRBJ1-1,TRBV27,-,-,CASSPVPLNTEAFF,TGTGCCAGCAGTCCCGTTCCCCTGAACACTGAAGCTTTCTTT
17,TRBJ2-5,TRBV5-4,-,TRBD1,CASSKGQGARGKETQYF,TGTGCCAGCAGCAAGGGACAGGGGGCAAGGGGTAAAGAGACCCAGTACTTC
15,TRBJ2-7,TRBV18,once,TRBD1,CASSNPGQGAYEQYF,TGTGCCAGCTCCAACCCGGGACAGGGGGCCTACGAGCAGTACTTC
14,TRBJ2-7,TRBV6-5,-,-,CASKQTDSPYEQYF,TGTGCCAGCAAGCAAACGGACAGCCCCTACGAGCAGTACTTC
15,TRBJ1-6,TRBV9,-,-,CASSVEQGNNSPLHF,TGTGCCAGCAGCGTAGAGCAGGGTAATAATTCACCCCTCCACTTT
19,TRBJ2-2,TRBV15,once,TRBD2,CATSRGTSGGATNTGELFF,TGTGCCACCAGCAGGGGGACTAGCGGGGGGGCCACGAACACCGGGGAGCTGTTTTTT
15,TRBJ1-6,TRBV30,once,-,CAWSVQGAASSPLHF,TGTGCCTGGAGTGTACAAGGGGCGGCGTCCTCACCCCTCCACTTT
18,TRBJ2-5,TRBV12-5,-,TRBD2,CASGLGGVLAGGAETQYF,TGTGCTAGTGGTTTGGGCGGGGTACTAGCGGGGGGGGCAGAGACCCAGTACTTC
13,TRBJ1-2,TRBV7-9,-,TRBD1,CASSSGTGNGYTF,TGTGCCAGCAGTTCCGGGACAGGGAATGGCTACACCTTC
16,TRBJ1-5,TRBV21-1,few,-,CASRATGGISNQPQHF,TGTGCCAGCAGGGCGACAGGGGGAATTAGCAATCAGCCCCAGCATTTT
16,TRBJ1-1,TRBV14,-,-,CASSQENRAGGTEAFF,TGTGCCAGCAGCCAGGAGAACAGGGCGGGGGGCACTGAAGCTTTCTTT
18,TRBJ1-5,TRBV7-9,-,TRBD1,CASSLEGTGLGTNQPQHF,TGTGCCAGCAGCTTAGAAGGGACAGGGTTGGGGACCAATCAGCCCCAGCATTTT
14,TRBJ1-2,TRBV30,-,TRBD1,CAWSWQGALDGYTF,TGTGCCTGGAGCTGGCAGGGGGCGCTGGATGGCTACACCTTC
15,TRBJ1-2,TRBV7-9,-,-,CASSSSQGSNYGYTF,TGTGCCAGCAGCTCCAGCCAGGGATCTAACTATGGCTACACCTTC
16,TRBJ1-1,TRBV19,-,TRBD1,CASRDRILRSDTEAFF,TGTGCCAGCCGGGACAGGATTCTTCGGTCCGACACTGAAGCTTTCTTT
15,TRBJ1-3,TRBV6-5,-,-,CASSYSQASGNTIYF,TGTGCCAGCAGTTACTCCCAAGCCTCTGGAAACACCATATATTTT
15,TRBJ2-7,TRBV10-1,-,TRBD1,CASSDGGQGGYEQYF,TGCGCCAGCAGTGATGGGGGACAGGGAGGCTACGAGCAGTACTTC
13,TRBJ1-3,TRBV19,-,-,CASSISELNTIYF,TGTGCCAGTAGTATCTCGGAGTTAAACACCATATATTTT
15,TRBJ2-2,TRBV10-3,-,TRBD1,CAISEGTGFTGELFF,TGTGCCATCAGTGAGGGGACAGGGTTCACCGGGGAGCTGTTTTTT
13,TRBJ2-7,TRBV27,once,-,CASRKTGSHEQYF,TGTGCCAGCAGGAAAACAGGGTCCCACGAGCAGTACTTC
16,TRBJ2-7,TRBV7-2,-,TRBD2,CASSLGTSGGRYEQYF,TGTGCCAGCAGCTTGGGGACTAGCGGGGGGAGGTACGAGCAGTACTTC
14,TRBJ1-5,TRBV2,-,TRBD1,CASKRQGVGQPQHF,TGTGCCAGCAAGAGACAGGGGGTGGGTCAGCCCCAGCATTTT
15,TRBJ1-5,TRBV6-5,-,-,CASSKAGTRNQPQHF,TGTGCCAGCAGTAAGGCCGGGACTAGAAATCAGCCCCAGCATTTT
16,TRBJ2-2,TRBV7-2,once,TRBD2,CASRTSGVATTGELFF,TGTGCCAGCAGGACTAGCGGGGTTGCGACCACCGGGGAGCTGTTTTTT
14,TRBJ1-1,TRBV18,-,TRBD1,CASSPRQGGTEAFF,TGTGCCAGCTCACCAAGACAGGGCGGCACTGAAGCTTTCTTT
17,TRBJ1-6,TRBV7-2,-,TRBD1,CASSHPTGSSYNSPLHF,TGTGCCAGCAGTCATCCGACAGGGAGCTCCTATAATTCACCCCTCCACTTT
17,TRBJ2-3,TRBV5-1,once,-,CASSTEGPHTSTDTQYF,TGCGCCAGCAGCACCGAGGGTCCCCATACTAGCACAGATACGCAGTATTTT
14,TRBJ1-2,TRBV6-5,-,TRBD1,CASREGQKNYGYTF,TGTGCCAGCAGGGAGGGACAGAAAAACTATGGCTACACCTTC
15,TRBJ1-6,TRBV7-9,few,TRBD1,CASRSDRALNSPLHF,TGTGCCAGCAGATCGGACAGGGCATTGAATTCACCCCTCCACTTT
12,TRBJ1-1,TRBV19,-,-,CAAGPAGTEAFF,TGTGCCGCGGGGCCAGCAGGCACTGAAGCTTTCTTT
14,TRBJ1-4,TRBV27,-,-,CASSQWGVGEKLFF,TGTGCCAGCAGTCAATGGGGCGTCGGTGAAAAACTGTTTTTT
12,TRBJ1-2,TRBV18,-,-,CASSPAGDGYTF,TGTGCCAGCTCCCCGGCGGGGGATGGCTACACCTTC
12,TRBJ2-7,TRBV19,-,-,CASSIGGYEQYF,TGTGCCAGTAGTATAGGAGGGTACGAGCAGTACTTC
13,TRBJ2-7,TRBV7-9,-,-,CASSLDRDSLGYF,TGTGCCAGCAGCTTAGATCGAGACAGCTTGGGGTACTTC
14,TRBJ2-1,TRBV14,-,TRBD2,CASTRLAGVNEQFF,TGTGCCAGCACTAGGCTAGCGGGGGTCAATGAGCAGTTCTTC
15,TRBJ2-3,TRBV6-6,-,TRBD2,CASSFAGGQGDTQYF,TGTGCCAGCAGTTTCGCGGGGGGGCAGGGAGATACGCAGTATTTT
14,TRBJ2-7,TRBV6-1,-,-,CASSEFPGFYEQYF,TGTGCCAGCAGTGAATTCCCAGGATTCTACGAGCAGTACTTC